Listed here is a single TCR beta chain. Its antigen remains unknown. The CDR3 contains 14 residues. The germline gives CDR1 MNHEY, CDR2 SVGEGT. With 4 bases clipped from V and 5 bases from J, the junction kept 5 bases outside the gene matches. This record belongs to a study of T cell repertoires in cytomegalovirus infection. Study overall: Both a matching HLA type and CMV infection were indicated by public TCR beta signatures. Study-wide points: Cumulated frequencies of public TCR beta families served to identify carriers of CMV plus the relevant HLA. The ex vivo response was dominated by HLA-C-restricted CMV-specific TCR beta clonotypes.

From the reads, TCRdb called clonotypes with MiXCR, one entry per CDR3 protein. The sample has over 250,000 distinct CDR3 sequences, around 20% seen once. The sequences come from cultured PBMCs, collected from culture after CMV antigen stimulation. The TCR sequence derives from a human donor in good health (CMV status not recorded). Some clones in this sample may be carry-over from other donors' samples. This sequence joins TRBV6-2 or TRBV6-3 and TRBJ2-5; 9 bases map to TRBD2. CDR3 loop: CASSFSGGWETQYF. The CDR3 DNA is TGTGCCAGCAGTTTCAGCGGGGGGTGGGAGACCCAGTACTTC.